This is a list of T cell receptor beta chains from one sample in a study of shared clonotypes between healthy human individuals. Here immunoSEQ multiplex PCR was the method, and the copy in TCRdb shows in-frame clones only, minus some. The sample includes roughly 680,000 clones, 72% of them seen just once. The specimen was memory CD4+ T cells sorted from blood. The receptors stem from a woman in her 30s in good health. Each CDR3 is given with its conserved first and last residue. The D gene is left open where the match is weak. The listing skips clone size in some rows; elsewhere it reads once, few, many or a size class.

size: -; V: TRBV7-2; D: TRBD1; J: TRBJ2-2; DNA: TGTGCCAGCAGCTTCCCGACAGGGAGTGGAACCGGGGAGCTGTTTTTT; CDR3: CASSFPTGSGTGELFF
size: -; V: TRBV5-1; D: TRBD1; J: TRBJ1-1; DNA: TGCGCCAGCAGCTCGTCCCCGAACAGGGGCGAGGCTTTCTTT; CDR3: CASSSSPNRGEAFF
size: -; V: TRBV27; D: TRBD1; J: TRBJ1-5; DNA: TGTGCCAGCACCACCCGACAGGGCGGTCAGCCCCAGCATTTT; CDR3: CASTTRQGGQPQHF
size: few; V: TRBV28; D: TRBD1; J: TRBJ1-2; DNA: TGTGCCGGTTCGGACAGGGTTGGTGGCTACACCTTC; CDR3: CAGSDRVGGYTF
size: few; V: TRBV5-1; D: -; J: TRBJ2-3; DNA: TGCGCCAGCAGCATCCAGGAGGGCACGCAGTATTTT; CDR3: CASSIQEGTQYF
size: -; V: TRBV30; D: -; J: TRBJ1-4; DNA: TGTGCCTGGGAAGCCTCTGGCCGGGAAAAACTGTTTTTT; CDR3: CAWEASGREKLFF
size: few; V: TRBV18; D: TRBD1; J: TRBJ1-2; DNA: TGTGCCAGCTCACCACCCGGACAGGAGAACTATGGCTACACCTTC; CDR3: CASSPPGQENYGYTF
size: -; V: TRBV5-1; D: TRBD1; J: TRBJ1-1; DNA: TGCGCCAGCAGCTTGTGGATGATCGGGACAGGGTCCACTGAAGCTTTCTTT; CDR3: CASSLWMIGTGSTEAFF
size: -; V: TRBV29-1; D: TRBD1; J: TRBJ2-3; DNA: TGCAGCGTTGAGGGACAGGGAACAGATACGCAGTATTTT; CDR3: CSVEGQGTDTQYF
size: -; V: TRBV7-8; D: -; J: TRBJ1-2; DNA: TGTGCCAGCAGCGACGGTCTTGGCTACACCTTC; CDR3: CASSDGLGYTF
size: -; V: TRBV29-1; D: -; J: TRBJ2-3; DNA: TGCAGCGTTGCCGGGGTTAGGCAGAATCCCACAGATACGCAGTATTTT; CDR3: CSVAGVRQNPTDTQYF
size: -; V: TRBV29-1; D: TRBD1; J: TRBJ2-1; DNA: TGCAGCGGGGGACAGCTCTACAATGAGCAGTTCTTC; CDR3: CSGGQLYNEQFF
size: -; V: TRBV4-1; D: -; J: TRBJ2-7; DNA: TGCGCCAGCAGCCAATCACGAGAGGAGTACGAGCAGTACTTC; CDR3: CASSQSREEYEQYF
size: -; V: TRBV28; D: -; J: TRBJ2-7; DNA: TGTGCCAGCAGTGCCTGGATCTACGAGCAGTACTTC; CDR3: CASSAWIYEQYF
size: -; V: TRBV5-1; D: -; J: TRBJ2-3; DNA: TGCGCCAGCAGCTGGGGCGGGAACACAGATACGCAGTATTTT; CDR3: CASSWGGNTDTQYF